The 10 T cell receptor beta chains below were found in one sample sequenced in a study of shared clonotypes between healthy human individuals. The method was immunoSEQ multiplex PCR; TCRdb's version includes in-frame clones alone and lacks a portion of them. This sample has over a million clones, with roughly 74% found just once. Input material: memory CD4+ T cells from PBMCs. Indicated subset: CD45RA-negative fraction. The receptors derive from a man younger than 35 in good health. Some clones in this sample may be carry-over from other donors' samples.

The CDR3 region is CASKAGLAFHEQYF. Written as DNA, the CDR3 is TGTGCCAGCAAGGCAGGACTAGCATTCCACGAGCAGTACTTC. The gene calls are TRBV2 and TRBJ2-7; 8 bases are shared with TRBD2. Trimming removed 7 bases from V and 5 bases from J; junction bases left unmatched: 10. The CDR3 sequence is 14 residues long. Germline V gene sequence: CDR1 SNHLY, CDR2 FYNNEI.

The chain couples TRBV6-5 to TRBJ2-1; unclear D gene. The V gene's germline CDR1 is MNHEY and CDR2 SVGAGI. This CDR3 is 14 amino acids long. Trimming cost V 4 bases and J 6 bases, with 13 bases left between them. The CDR3 spells CASSLAPTPNEQFF. The DNA for the CDR3 is TGTGCCAGCAGTTTAGCCCCCACCCCCAATGAGCAGTTCTTC.

This chain joins TRBV28 and TRBJ2-7, with D possibly being TRBD1 (5 bases). This CDR3 is 14 amino acids long. Germline V gene data show CDR1 as MDHEN and CDR2 as SYDVKM. The V and J ends lost 5 bases and 6 bases respectively, with 17 bases between them. CDR3 in DNA: TGTGCCAGCAGTGACAGCTGGTCCGGCCCCGAGCAGTACTTC. Residues: CASSDSWSGPEQYF.

This chain joins TRBV20-1 and TRBJ2-1; D may match TRBD1 or TRBD2 (5 bases each). This CDR3 comprises 10 residues. Germline assignment: CDR1 DFQATT and CDR2 SNEGSKA (reference sequence). Trimming stripped 4 bases from V and 8 bases from J, with 6 bases between. For the CDR3, the DNA is TGCAGTGCTATGGGGGATGAGCAGTTCTTC. Protein product: CSAMGDEQFF.

The chain employs TRBV28 and TRBJ1-4; D may be TRBD1 (5 bases). The V gene lost 6 bases and the J gene lost 4 bases, with 12 bases spanning the gap. The CDR3 spans 14 residues. The germline V gene has CDR1 MDHEN and CDR2 SYDVKM. DNA of the CDR3: TGTGCCAGCAGGGCGGGACCCTTTAATGAAAAACTGTTTTTT. It yields the protein CASRAGPFNEKLFF.

V usage is TRBV5-1 and J usage is TRBJ1-1; unclear D gene. The germline V gene encodes CDR1 SGHRS and CDR2 YFSETQ. The CDR3 sequence is 15 residues long. V was shortened by 0 bases and J by 1 base, with 10 bases between the two germline ends. DNA of the CDR3: TGCGCCAGCAGCTTGGGGCTCACTGGGAACACTGAAGCTTTCTTT. Its translation is CASSLGLTGNTEAFF.

V is TRBV28 and J is TRBJ2-1, with 9 bases lining up with TRBD2. This CDR3 has 14 residues. V gave up 6 bases and J gave up 8 bases; unmatched junction bases: 8. The germline gives CDR1 MDHEN, CDR2 SYDVKM. CDR3 bases: TGTGCCAGCAGCCGCCGTAGCGGGGGTTATGAGCAGTTCTTC. This translates into CASSRRSGGYEQFF. Drawing the rest from reference TRBV28 and TRBJ2-1, the complete variable domain is DVKVTQSSRYLVKRTGEKVFLECVQDMDHENMFWYRQDPGLGLRLIYFSYDVKMKEKGDIPEGYSVSREKKERFSLILESASTNQTSMYLCASSRRSGGYEQFFGPGTRLTVL.

The chain is built from TRBV9 and TRBJ2-3, with D unclear. The ends were cut back, 0 bases at V and 2 bases at J, with 13 bases in the middle. CDR1 SGDLS and CDR2 YYNGEE come from the germline V gene. The CDR3 is made up of 16 amino acids. This CDR3 is CASSVGSAKSTDTQYF. The CDR3 nucleotides are TGTGCCAGCAGCGTAGGCAGCGCTAAATCCACAGATACGCAGTATTTT. Filled out from reference TRBV9 and TRBJ2-3, the complete variable domain reads DSGVTQTPKHLITATGQRVTLRCSPRSGDLSVYWYQQSLDQGLQFLIQYYNGEERAKGNILERFSAQQFPDLHSELNLSSLELGDSALYFCASSVGSAKSTDTQYFGPGTRLTVL.

The genes are TRBV28 and TRBJ1-3, with 8 bases aligning to TRBD1. Germline CDR1 and CDR2: MDHEN and SYDVKM. The CDR3 length is 14 residues. V shed 8 bases and J 3 bases; nucleotides not matched to a gene: 6. CDR3 bases: TGTGCCAGCTCACAGGGGGACCATGGAAACACCATATATTTT. It specifies CASSQGDHGNTIYF.

CDR3 loop: CASSPRGHLRTEAFF. CDR3 in DNA: TGTGCCAGCAGTCCGAGAGGACATTTGCGGACTGAAGCTTTCTTT. The genes are TRBV6-5 and TRBJ1-1, with D perhaps TRBD1 (5 bases). The germline V and J ends were trimmed by 5 bases and 5 bases, with 18 bases remaining between them. Germline lookup yields CDR1 MNHEY and CDR2 SVGAGI. This CDR3 spans 15 amino acids.